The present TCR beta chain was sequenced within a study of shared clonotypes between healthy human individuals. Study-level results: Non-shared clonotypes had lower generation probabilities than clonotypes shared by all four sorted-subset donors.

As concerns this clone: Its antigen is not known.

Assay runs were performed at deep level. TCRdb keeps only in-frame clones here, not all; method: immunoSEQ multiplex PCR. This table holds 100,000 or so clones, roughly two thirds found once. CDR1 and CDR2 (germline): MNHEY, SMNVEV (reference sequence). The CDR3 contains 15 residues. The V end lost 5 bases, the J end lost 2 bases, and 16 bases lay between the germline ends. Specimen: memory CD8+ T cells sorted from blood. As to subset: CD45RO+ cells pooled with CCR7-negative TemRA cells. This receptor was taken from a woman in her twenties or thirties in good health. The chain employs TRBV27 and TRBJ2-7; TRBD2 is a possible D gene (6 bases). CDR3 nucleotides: TGTGCCAGCAGTCACAACTGGCGGGGACCCTACGAGCAGTACTTC. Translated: CASSHNWRGPYEQYF.